The 18 T cell receptor beta chains given below trace back to one sample, sequenced in a study of CXCR3-negative and CXCR3-positive naive CD8 T cells. The TRB libraries of cDNA were built by UMI-labeled 5' RACE. Using the 5' RACE reads, TCRdb records one entry per CDR3 protein without DNA. The table lists some 61,000 distinct CDR3 sequences. What was sequenced was naive CXCR3- CD8+ T cells from blood. Subset meaning: CD45RO-CCR7+CD27+CD95- naive CD8+ T cells lacking CXCR3 (TNR3-). The source is a human donor in good health. Some clones in this sample may be carry-over from other donors' samples.

The chain employs TRBV29-1 and TRBJ2-7; TCRdb returns TRBD1, unconfirmable since there is no DNA. The CDR3 has 11 residues. Germline V gives CDR1 SQVTM, CDR2 ANQGSEA. The CDR3 sequence is CSGNRGNEQYF.

This chain joins TRBV6-5 and TRBJ2-1. The CDR3 has 13 amino acids. CDR1 MNHEY and CDR2 SVGAGI come from the germline V gene. CDR3 amino acids: CASSLNLYNEQFF.

The chain links TRBV6-4 to TRBJ2-2; TCRdb picks TRBD2, but there is no DNA to check that call. This CDR3 is built from 16 residues. The germline gives CDR1 MRHNA, CDR2 SNTAGT. The CDR3 here is CASSDSLEGNTGELFF.

This rearrangement joins TRBV20-1 to TRBJ2-5; without DNA, the TCRdb call of TRBD2 cannot be checked. Germline-derived CDR1 and CDR2 are DFQATT and SNEGSKA (reference sequence). The CDR3 extends over 14 amino acids. CDR3 residues: CSARLAGGSETQYF.

This chain links TRBV7-8 with TRBJ2-7. Germline values: CDR1 SGHVS, CDR2 FQNEAQ. The CDR3 consists of 14 residues. This chain's CDR3 is CASSLAPPIHEQYF.

V is TRBV10-2 and J is TRBJ2-1; TCRdb outputs TRBD2, but without DNA this stays unchecked. There are 14 residues in the CDR3. The germline V gene has CDR1 WSHSY and CDR2 SAAADI. The CDR3 reads CASSAQRGGNEQFF.

The chain has TRBV12-3 or TRBV12-4 and TRBJ2-2; TCRdb gives TRBD1 as the D gene, but with no DNA this cannot be confirmed. This CDR3 contains 14 residues. The CDR3 sequence: CASSPYRGTGELFF.

The chain carries TRBV29-1 and TRBJ2-7; the D call from TCRdb, TRBD1, cannot be confirmed without DNA. This CDR3 comprises 12 residues. Germline assignment: CDR1 SQVTM and CDR2 ANQGSEA. CDR3: CSVALQGVEQYF.

V and J are TRBV14 and TRBJ2-7; the TRBD2 assignment by TCRdb is unverifiable without DNA. The CDR3 runs to 15 residues. The germline CDR1 and CDR2 sequences are SGHDN and FVKESK. CDR3 loop: CASSQVGGGTYEQYF.

This rearrangement joins TRBV7-9 to TRBJ2-5; TCRdb's D gene call, TRBD1, goes unchecked for lack of DNA. CDR1 SEHNR and CDR2 FQNEAQ come from the germline V gene (reference sequence). CDR3 size: 14 residues. The CDR3 here is CASSSTGGQETQYF.

The chain's CDR3 is CASSRSGTPLGEQYF. The J gene is TRBJ2-7, the V gene TRBV7-6; lacking DNA, the TRBD2 call made by TCRdb goes unchecked. CDR1 and CDR2 (germline): SGHVS, FNYEAQ. This CDR3 is 15 amino acids long.

The chain couples TRBV29-1 to TRBJ1-4; TCRdb's D gene call, TRBD1, goes unchecked for lack of DNA. This CDR3 is 13 amino acids long. CDR1 is SQVTM, CDR2 ANQGSEA, per germline. The CDR3 here is CSVEEGVPEKLFF.

V and J are TRBV29-1 and TRBJ2-7; TCRdb names TRBD1, which stays unverified in the absence of DNA. CDR1 is SQVTM and CDR2 is ANQGSEA in the germline V gene. The CDR3 extends over 11 amino acids. The CDR3 reads CSVGGGDEQYF.

The chain has TRBV20-1 and TRBJ2-5; the TRBD1 assignment by TCRdb is unverifiable without DNA. CDR1 DFQATT and CDR2 SNEGSKA come from the germline V gene (reference sequence). This CDR3 contains 15 residues. CDR3 residues: CSARDSGRTEETQYF.

This sequence joins TRBV21-1 and TRBJ1-5. TRBV21-1 counts as a pseudogene. The CDR3 is 15 residues long. This CDR3 is CASSKTVGGNQPQHF.

The chain carries TRBV7-3 and TRBJ2-1. CDR3 length: 15 amino acids. Germline V lookup: CDR1 SGHTA, CDR2 FQGTGA. The chain's CDR3 is CASSLEESSYNEQFF.

This chain connects TRBV3-1 to TRBJ2-7; the TCRdb call, TRBD1, lacks DNA for checking. Germline V gene lookup returns CDR1 LGHDT and CDR2 YNNKEL (reference sequence). The CDR3 totals 16 residues. The CDR3 here is CASSQAPRGLSYEQYF.

The chain links TRBV25-1 to TRBJ1-2. The CDR3 is made up of 14 amino acids. Germline assignment: CDR1 MGHDK and CDR2 SYGVNS. The CDR3 loop is CASSEYFGDYGYTF.